This T cell receptor (beta chain) stems from a study of tissue T cells after allogeneic stem cell transplantation. Profiled with immunoSEQ multiplex PCR; TCRdb holds only in-frame clones, not every one. The table has approximately 3,500 clones, 60% to 80% seen once; the top ten hold about 21%. This CDR3 contains 15 residues. The V and J ends lost 4 bases and 4 bases, in that order; junction bases with no gene match: 8. Germline CDR1 is SGHRS and CDR2 is YFSETQ. This research-autopsy study prospectively enrolled adult allogeneic hematopoietic cell transplant recipients with steroid-refractory graft-versus-host disease.

The TCR sequence derives from a male patient of 60 years or more with steroid-refractory graft-versus-host disease after an allogeneic stem cell transplant. Some T cells may be the graft donor's. The rearrangement joins TRBV5-1 to TRBJ2-3; 8 positions match TRBD2. Specimen: small intestine tissue, collected at autopsy. The CDR3 loop is CASSTRGGVSDTQYF. The CDR3 bases are TGCGCCAGCAGCACACGGGGGGGTGTATCAGATACGCAGTATTTT.